A selection of T cell receptor beta chains follows, all from one sample in a study of blood T cell repertoires in COVID-19. TCRdb keeps only in-frame clones here, not all; method: immunoSEQ multiplex PCR. The table includes some 250,000 clones, about 79% detected once. The material sequenced was peripheral blood. These receptors originate from a woman of 80 years or more with acute or convalescent COVID-19. Each CDR3 is given with its conserved first and last residue. Each record gives: V gene, clone size, J gene, D gene, CDR3 protein, CDR3 DNA. A D gene is named only where the DNA matches it firmly. The listing skips clone size in some rows; elsewhere it reads once, few, many or a size class.

V: TRBV7-2
size: .
J: TRBJ1-1
D: .
CDR3: CASSLGKNTEAFF
DNA: TGTGCCAGCAGCTTGGGCAAGAACACTGAAGCTTTCTTT

V: TRBV2
size: once
J: TRBJ1-4
D: TRBD1
CDR3: CASSTQGAGNEKLFF
DNA: TGTGCCAGCAGTACTCAGGGGGCGGGTAATGAAAAACTGTTTTTT

V: TRBV19
size: .
J: TRBJ1-5
D: .
CDR3: CASSIDMSGAGNQPQHF
DNA: TGTGCCAGTAGTATAGATATGAGCGGGGCGGGCAATCAGCCCCAGCATTTT

V: TRBV28
size: .
J: TRBJ1-1
D: .
CDR3: CASSQGKTEAFF
DNA: TGTGCCAGCAGCCAGGGGAAAACTGAAGCTTTCTTT

V: TRBV28
size: .
J: TRBJ1-2
D: TRBD1
CDR3: CASSFRGRDGYTF
DNA: TGTGCCAGCAGTTTCAGGGGGCGGGATGGCTACACCTTC

V: TRBV12-3/TRBV12-4
size: once
J: TRBJ1-2
D: .
CDR3: CASSPANYGYTF
DNA: TGTGCCAGCAGCCCAGCTAACTATGGCTACACCTTC

V: TRBV2
size: .
J: TRBJ1-5
D: .
CDR3: CASSQGGGSGQPQHF
DNA: TGTGCCAGCAGCCAAGGGGGGGGTTCGGGTCAGCCCCAGCATTTT

V: TRBV27
size: .
J: TRBJ2-2
D: TRBD2
CDR3: CASSLKASGGSRGAGELFF
DNA: TGTGCCAGCAGTTTAAAGGCTAGCGGGGGGTCGCGAGGGGCCGGGGAGCTGTTTTTT

V: TRBV9
size: .
J: TRBJ1-2
D: .
CDR3: CASSSYRLGQQYTF
DNA: TGTGCCAGCAGCTCCTACCGTTTGGGCCAACAATACACCTTC

V: TRBV28
size: .
J: TRBJ1-1
D: TRBD1
CDR3: CASTASDRPNTEAFF
DNA: TGTGCCAGCACCGCTTCGGACAGGCCTAACACTGAAGCTTTCTTT

V: TRBV7-9
size: .
J: TRBJ1-2
D: TRBD1
CDR3: CASSLGTGIGNYGYTF
DNA: TGTGCCAGCAGCTTAGGGACAGGGATTGGGAACTATGGCTACACCTTC

V: TRBV9
size: .
J: TRBJ2-3
D: .
CDR3: CASSLSGVSTDTQYF
DNA: TGTGCCAGCAGCCTCTCAGGGGTGAGCACAGATACGCAGTATTTT

V: TRBV19
size: .
J: TRBJ1-5
D: TRBD1
CDR3: CASSPLPQGAGQPQHF
DNA: TGTGCCAGTAGTCCCCTACCTCAGGGGGCGGGTCAGCCCCAGCATTTT

V: TRBV18
size: .
J: TRBJ1-2
D: .
CDR3: CASSPPGANYGYTF
DNA: TGTGCCAGCTCACCACCGGGAGCTAACTATGGCTACACCTTC

V: TRBV6-1
size: .
J: TRBJ1-2
D: .
CDR3: CASTLMGASLEGYTF
DNA: TGTGCCAGCACTCTCATGGGGGCGTCCCTAGAGGGCTACACCTTC

V: TRBV2
size: .
J: TRBJ2-3
D: .
CDR3: CASGSGLPQTDTQYF
DNA: TGTGCCAGCGGTTCAGGCCTACCCCAAACAGATACGCAGTATTTT

V: TRBV5-5
size: .
J: TRBJ2-5
D: TRBD1
CDR3: CASSPGTGGFSETQYF
DNA: TGTGCCAGCAGTCCGGGGACAGGGGGATTCTCAGAGACCCAGTACTTC